One sample yielded the 8 T cell receptor beta chains listed below, sequenced in a study of blood T cell repertoires in COVID-19. This table comes from immunoSEQ multiplex PCR, and its TCRdb copy is limited to in-frame clones, with some not included. The table includes roughly 250,000 clones, 65% to 80% detected once. Sequencing was carried out using peripheral blood. The receptors originated from a woman aged 40 to 55 with active or convalescent COVID-19.

The chain links TRBV3-1 (or the pseudogene TRBV3-2) to TRBJ2-7, with 9 positions matching TRBD1. V trimming: 5 bases; J trimming: 3 bases; junction bases outside the gene matches: 2. The CDR3 loop spans 13 amino acids. Germline CDR1 LGHDT, CDR2 YNNKEL (reference sequence). The chain's CDR3 is CASSSDRGYEQYF. In DNA, the CDR3 is TGTGCCAGCAGCTCGGACAGGGGCTACGAGCAGTACTTC.

The genes are TRBV19 and TRBJ1-2; D remains unclear. The CDR3 has 15 residues. V lost 3 bases and J lost 5, with 16 bases in between. Germline loops: CDR1 LNHDA, CDR2 SQIVND (reference sequence). The CDR3 coding sequence is TGTGCCAGTAGTATGATGGCCGCCACGGGTTATGGCTACACCTTC. Encoded protein: CASSMMAATGYGYTF. The full variable domain, its missing parts supplied by reference TRBV19 and TRBJ1-2, is DGGITQSPKYLFRKEGQNVTLSCEQNLNHDAMYWYRQDPGQGLRLIYYSQIVNDFQKGDIAEGYSVSREKKESFPLTVTSAQKNPTAFYLCASSMMAATGYGYTFGSGTRLTVV.

The V gene is TRBV7-3, the J gene TRBJ2-2, with D perhaps matching TRBD2 (6 bases). Trimming removed 0 bases at V and 0 bases at J, with 8 bases between. Germline CDR1 reads SGHTA; CDR2 reads FQGTGA. CDR3 size: 16 residues. The CDR3 nucleotides are TGTGCCAGCAGCTTAACAACGGGGGCGAACACCGGGGAGCTGTTTTTT. Translating gives CASSLTTGANTGELFF. Full variable domain (remainder filled in from reference TRBV7-3 and TRBJ2-2): GAGVSQTPSNKVTEKGKYVELRCDPISGHTALYWYRQSLGQGPEFLIYFQGTGAADDSGLPNDRFFAVRPEGSVSTLKIQRTERGDSAVYLCASSLTTGANTGELFFGEGSRLTVL.

The J gene is TRBJ1-1, the V gene TRBV10-3; 7 positions match TRBD1. V shed 7 bases and J 0 bases; nucleotides not matched to a gene: 5. Germline values: CDR1 ENHRY, CDR2 SYGVKD. CDR3 length: 14 amino acids. CDR3 loop: CAITIQGMNTEAFF. CDR3 DNA sequence: TGTGCCATCACCATACAGGGGATGAACACTGAAGCTTTCTTT.

For the CDR3, the DNA is TGCGCCAGCAGCTTGGTCCCCGGGACATTGAACACTGAAGCTTTCTTT. Protein product: CASSLVPGTLNTEAFF. V usage is TRBV5-1 and J usage is TRBJ1-1; D is perhaps TRBD1 (6 bases). This CDR3 region has 16 residues. Trimming left V 0 bases short and J 0 bases short, with 12 bases between. The germline gives CDR1 SGHRS, CDR2 YFSETQ.

The chain carries TRBV4-1 and TRBJ2-1, with a possible D match to TRBD1 (6 bases). Trimming pared 2 bases from V and 2 bases from J, leaving 16 bases between. Germline loops: CDR1 MGHRA, CDR2 YSYEKL. There are 17 residues in the CDR3. DNA for the CDR3: TGCGCCAGCAGCCAACTTAATACAGGGAGAGCCTACAATGAGCAGTTCTTC. It specifies CASSQLNTGRAYNEQFF.

J is TRBJ1-6 and V is TRBV5-1; 8 nucleotides align to TRBD1. The CDR3 is made up of 17 amino acids. The ends lost 4 bases at V and 0 bases at J; junction bases unmatched: 6. Germline V gives CDR1 SGHRS, CDR2 YFSETQ. The CDR3 loop reads CASSPGQVSSYNSPLHF. DNA for the CDR3: TGCGCCAGCAGCCCGGGACAGGTCAGCTCCTATAATTCACCCCTCCACTTT.

The genes are TRBV5-1 and TRBJ1-3; no reliable D call. This CDR3 contains 15 residues. From germline, CDR1 is SGHRS and CDR2 YFSETQ. The V end was cut by 0 bases, the J end by 4 bases, with 11 bases between. The CDR3 region is CASSLDSGPGNTIYF. CDR3 DNA: TGCGCCAGCAGCTTGGATAGCGGGCCAGGAAACACCATATATTTT.